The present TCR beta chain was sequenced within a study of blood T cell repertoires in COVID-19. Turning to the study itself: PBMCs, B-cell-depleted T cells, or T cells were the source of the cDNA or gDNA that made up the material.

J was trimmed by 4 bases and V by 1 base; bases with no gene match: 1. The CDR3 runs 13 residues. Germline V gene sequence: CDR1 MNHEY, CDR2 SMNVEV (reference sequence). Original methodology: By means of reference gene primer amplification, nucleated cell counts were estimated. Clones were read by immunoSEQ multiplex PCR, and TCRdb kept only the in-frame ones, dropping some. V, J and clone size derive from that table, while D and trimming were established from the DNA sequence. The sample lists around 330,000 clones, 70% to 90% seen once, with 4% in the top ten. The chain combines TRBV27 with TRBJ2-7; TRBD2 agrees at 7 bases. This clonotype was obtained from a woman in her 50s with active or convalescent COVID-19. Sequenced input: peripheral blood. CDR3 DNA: TGTGCCAGCAGTTTATACGGGAGGTACGAGCAGTACTTC. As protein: CASSLYGRYEQYF.